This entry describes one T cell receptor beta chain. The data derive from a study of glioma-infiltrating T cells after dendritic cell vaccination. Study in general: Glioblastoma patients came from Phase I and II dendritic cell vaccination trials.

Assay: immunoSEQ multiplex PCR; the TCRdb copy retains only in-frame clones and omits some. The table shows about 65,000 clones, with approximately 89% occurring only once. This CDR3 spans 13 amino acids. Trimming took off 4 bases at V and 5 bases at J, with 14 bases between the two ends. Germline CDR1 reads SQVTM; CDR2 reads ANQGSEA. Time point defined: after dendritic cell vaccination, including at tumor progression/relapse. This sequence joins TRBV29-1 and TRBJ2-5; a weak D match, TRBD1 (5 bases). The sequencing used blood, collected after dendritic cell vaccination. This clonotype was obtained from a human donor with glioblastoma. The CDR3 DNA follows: TGCAGCGTTGGGTGGGGCGGATCGGAGACCCAGTACTTC. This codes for CSVGWGGSETQYF.